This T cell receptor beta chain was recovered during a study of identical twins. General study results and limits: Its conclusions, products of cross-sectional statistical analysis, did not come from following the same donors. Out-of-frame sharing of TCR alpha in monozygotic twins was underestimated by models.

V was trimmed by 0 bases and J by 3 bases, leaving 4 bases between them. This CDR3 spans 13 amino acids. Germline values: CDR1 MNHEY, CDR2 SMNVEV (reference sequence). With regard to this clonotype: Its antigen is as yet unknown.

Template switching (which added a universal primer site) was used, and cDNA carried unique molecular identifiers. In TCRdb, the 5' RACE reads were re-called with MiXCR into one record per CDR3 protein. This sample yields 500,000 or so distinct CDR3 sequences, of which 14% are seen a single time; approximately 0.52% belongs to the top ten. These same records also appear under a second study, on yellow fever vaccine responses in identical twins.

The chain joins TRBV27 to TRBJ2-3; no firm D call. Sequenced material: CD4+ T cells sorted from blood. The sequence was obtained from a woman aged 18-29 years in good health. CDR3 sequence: CASSLSRTDTQYF. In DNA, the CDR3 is TGTGCCAGCAGTTTATCGAGAACAGATACGCAGTATTTT.